This T cell receptor beta chain was sequenced in a study of OX40 agonist ivuxolimab in advanced cancers. Overall study: Among those enrolled, mean age was 60 years (range roughly 23 to 85) and about 79% were male.

Notes on the study in general: Blood T cells, both CD4+ and CD8+, expanded clonally by week 6 at 0.1 to 3.0 mg/kg.

To note about this clone: Its target is unknown.

Data came from immunoSEQ multiplex PCR; TCRdb stores just in-frame clones and leaves some out. The table includes more than 95,000 clones, over 75% detected once. Sampling of blood occurred at baseline, cycle 4 day 1, and cycle 7 day 1. V was trimmed by 0 bases and J by 0 bases, leaving 10 bases between them. Germline lookup yields CDR1 SGHKS and CDR2 YYEKEE (reference sequence). The CDR3 runs to 16 residues. The specimen was CD4+ or CD8+ T cells sorted from blood, collected in a trial of the OX40 agonist ivuxolimab. The chain uses TRBV5-5 and TRBJ1-5, with a possible D match to TRBD1 (5 bases). The clonotype comes from an adult with an advanced solid tumor such as melanoma, head and neck, liver or kidney cancer. CDR3 sequence reads: CASSLAGVVSNQPQHF. The CDR3 bases are TGTGCCAGCAGCTTGGCGGGGGTGGTTAGCAATCAGCCCCAGCATTTT.